This TCR beta chain was identified during a study of PD-L1 blockade in urothelial cancer (dated by TCRdb to 2017 to 2019). Regarding the study in general: All patients started therapy in about 2014 and received atezolizumab 1,200 mg intravenously every 3 weeks. Patients had an ECOG performance status of 0 or 1 and had received between 0 and 3 prior chemotherapy regimens. Around 30 patients had pretreatment blood TCR-seq, around 25 had at least one posttreatment blood collection, and around 25 had tumor TCR-seq. Twenty-five of 29 patients were males with bladder-origin urothelial cancer, and about 65% of the 29 reported a prior smoking history. Durable clinical benefit meant progression-free survival longer than 6 months, and TCR features were also tested against progression-free and overall survival. The study was an exploratory multi-omic analysis of somatic, immune and clinical correlates of response to PD-L1 blockade with atezolizumab in urothelial cancer. Durable clinical benefit was achieved by nine patients and was not achieved by 20 patients. In the same patients who had TCR sequencing, pretreatment tumors also underwent whole exome sequencing and RNA sequencing. Pretreatment tumor samples, along with matched peripheral blood serially collected before and after atezolizumab treatment, were subjected to TCR sequencing. Blood samples were analyzed at two time points: 3 weeks after treatment start (second dose) and 6 weeks after treatment start. A median of about 150,000 T cells and 80,000 to 100,000 unique TCRs was obtained from blood samples, and a median clonality of roughly 0.082 was observed.

Each PCR received spiked-in synthetic TCR analog templates so that absolute template abundance could be estimated from read counts. The immunoSEQ assay used bias-controlled V and J gene primers to amplify TCRbeta CDR3 regions from genomic DNA. Sequencing of rearranged TCRbeta segments was performed at approximately 20X coverage. The original pipeline was this. Clustering was used to correct sequencing errors, and CDR3s were annotated against IMGT to assign V, D and J genes. Downstream analyses used only productive TCRbeta rearrangements and left out out-of-frame or stop-codon sequences. Clonality was calculated as one minus the Shannon entropy normalized by the log of the number of unique productive sequences. Clones differing between time points or between blood and tumor were identified using Fisher's exact test with Benjamini-Hochberg correction, with an adjusted p below 0.01 applied as the threshold. Here the immuneACCESS table is served through TCRdb, limited to in-frame sequences with V and J called. Missing clones are a known gap in these copies; in checked studies unresolved V genes cover under half, and the rest lacks a known reason. V and J calls and clone size come straight from that table; D and trimming were deduced from the DNA. This sample gives tens of thousands of clones in total; about nine tenths of them show up just once. The ten largest make up about 11% of the sample.

The time point label of this sample denotes: peripheral blood 6 weeks after treatment start. The cohort comprised around 31 patients with locally advanced or metastatic urothelial carcinoma treated at Memorial Sloan Kettering on a trial protocol. Peripheral blood mononuclear cells were collected pretreatment and during treatment, at between 1 and 8 total time points per patient. The Qiagen DNeasy Blood extraction kit was used to purify genomic DNA from total PBMCs and from tumor samples. PBMCs were collected pretreatment and during treatment and were isolated and stored as previously described. General conclusions and limits of the study: Because the sample size was small (n of about 30) and many exploratory analyses were performed, the results are intended to be hypothesis-generating. A pretreatment peripheral blood TCR clonality below the median was linked to improved progression-free and overall survival. Among patients with durable benefit, tumor-associated TCR clones showed greater expansion in peripheral blood 3 weeks after treatment started (n ≈ 23, p = 0.022).

This clone has only one observation. The antigen it recognizes is unknown. Nothing much larger sits one base from this clone, and base qualities are not available. Trimming takes 6 bases off V and 7 bases off J; junction bases not matched to a gene: 18. From the cysteine up to the phenylalanine, the CDR3 has a length of 17 residues. Kept here is only the CDR3 DNA, which spans 51 bases and is read in frame from base 1. Looking up the germline V gene yields CDR1 MDHEN and CDR2 SYDVKM. This material consisted of PBMCs, taken around atezolizumab (anti-PD-L1) treatment. The receptor comes from a man in his 60s with urothelial cancer. Rearrangement joined TRBV28 to TRBJ2-5; TRBD1 matches 9 bases in the middle. The DNA reads TGTGCCAGCAGCTCCGGGACAGGGTCGGTATCGGTCGGGACCCAGTACTTC. It encodes CASSSGTGSVSVGTQYF. The CDR3 plus the reference TRBV28 and TRBJ2-5 genes for the other parts give the full variable domain: DVKVTQSSRYLVKRTGEKVFLECVQDMDHENMFWYRQDPGLGLRLIYFSYDVKMKEKGDIPEGYSVSREKKERFSLILESASTNQTSMYLCASSSGTGSVSVGTQYFGPGTRLLVL.